These 20 T cell receptor beta chains originate from one sample sequenced in a study of identical twins. TCRdb used MiXCR to reprocess the 5' RACE reads, holding one entry per CDR3 protein. The data hold 450,000 to 650,000 distinct CDR3 sequences, with 7.5% to 10% observed a single time. These data were likewise used in another study, on yellow fever vaccine responses in identical twins.

The sequencing sample was made of PBMCs. The receptors here all came from a young woman in good health.

The V gene is TRBV11-2, the J gene TRBJ2-3; perhaps TRBD1 as D (5 bases). CDR1 and CDR2 (germline): SGHAT, FQNNGV. V dropped 2 bases and J dropped 3 bases, with 21 bases sitting between them. This CDR3 is 18 amino acids long. The CDR3, as DNA: TGTGCCAGCAGCTTATGGATTTGGGGCAGCGTTGCTACAGATACGCAGTATTTT. Translation gives CASSLWIWGSVATDTQYF.

This clonotype was counted a few times. The genes are TRBV2 and TRBJ2-5, with 12 bases matching TRBD2. The trim removed 6 bases at V and 5 bases at J, leaving 7 bases unmatched. The CDR3 is 15 amino acids. Per germline, CDR1 SNHLY and CDR2 FYNNEI. The CDR3 bases are TGTGCCAGCAGCGGACTAGCGGGATCGGGGGAGACCCAGTACTTC. Translating it yields CASSGLAGSGETQYF.

This clonotype was found many times. V usage is TRBV7-9 and J usage is TRBJ2-5, with 10 bases aligning to TRBD2. This CDR3 comprises 15 residues. Germline CDR1 reads SEHNR; CDR2 reads FQNEAQ (reference sequence). V lost 5 bases, J lost 2 bases, and 5 bases stayed unmatched. The CDR3 DNA follows: TGTGCCAGCAGCCTACTAGCGGGACTACAAGAGACCCAGTACTTC. This translates into CASSLLAGLQETQYF. Full variable domain (outside the CDR3, taken from reference TRBV7-9 and TRBJ2-5): DTGVSQNPRHKITKRGQNVTFRCDPISEHNRLYWYRQTLGQGPEFLTYFQNEAQLEKSRLLSDRFSAERPKGSFSTLEIQRTEQGDSAMYLCASSLLAGLQETQYFGPGTRLLVL.

This clonotype showed up many times. The chain links TRBV29-1 to TRBJ2-3, with D unclear. This CDR3 is built from 13 residues. Germline V gene lookup returns CDR1 SQVTM and CDR2 ANQGSEA. Between the trimmed V and J ends, which lost 7 bases and 0 bases, there was a span of 11 bases. The CDR3 bases are TGCAGCGCACCCACGGACAGCACAGATACGCAGTATTTT. Amino acid sequence: CSAPTDSTDTQYF.

This clonotype appeared many times. V is TRBV29-1 and J is TRBJ2-1; 7 bases line up with TRBD1. This CDR3 spans 12 amino acids. V gave up 7 bases and J gave up 16 bases; unmatched junction bases: 16. Germline V lookup: CDR1 SQVTM, CDR2 ANQGSEA. In nucleotides, the CDR3 is TGCAGCGCCCAAGAAGGAAAAGGGGGCTGTTTCTTC. Encoded protein: CSAQEGKGGCFF.

The chain is built from TRBV2 and TRBJ2-7, with D tentatively TRBD2 (5 bases). Trimming left V 6 bases short and J 0 bases short, with 15 bases between. Germline assignment: CDR1 SNHLY and CDR2 FYNNEI. The length of the CDR3 is 15 residues. DNA for the CDR3: TGTGCCAGCAGGGGAGACACAGCCCCCTCCTACGAGCAGTACTTC. This gives the protein CASRGDTAPSYEQYF.

Ten or more counts support this clonotype. This chain uses TRBV29-1 with TRBJ2-3; D possibly corresponds to TRBD2 (6 bases). This CDR3 is built from 13 residues. V lost 7 bases to trimming and J lost 2 bases, with 13 bases between them. The germline V gene encodes CDR1 SQVTM and CDR2 ANQGSEA. The CDR3 spells CSGGLGFTDTQYF. The CDR3 DNA sequence: TGCAGCGGGGGACTGGGATTCACAGATACGCAGTATTTT.

V and J are TRBV5-1 and TRBJ1-2, with TRBD1 matching 9 bases. Germline V lookup: CDR1 SGHRS, CDR2 YFSETQ. This CDR3 comprises 14 residues. V trimming: 4 bases; J trimming: 8 bases; junction bases outside the gene matches: 9. CDR3 DNA: TGCGCCAGCAGCCCACCGGACAGGGGCTTCGGCTACACCTTC. It encodes CASSPPDRGFGYTF.

The sample holds many counts of this clonotype. The chain has TRBV6-2 or TRBV6-3 and TRBJ1-1, with D tentatively TRBD1 (5 bases). The V and J ends lost 2 bases and 1 base respectively, with 14 bases between them. The CDR3 has 16 amino acids. CDR1 and CDR2 (germline): MNHEY, SVGEGT. The CDR3 region has the DNA TGTGCCAGCAGTTACGGGGGGACTACCCAGAACACTGAAGCTTTCTTT. Protein: CASSYGGTTQNTEAFF.

The rearrangement links TRBV4-2 to TRBJ2-2; D not resolved. With 0 bases removed from V and 9 bases from J, the gap between germline ends came to 8 bases. The CDR3 loop spans 13 amino acids. Germline V gene lookup returns CDR1 LGHNA and CDR2 YNFKEQ. CDR3 DNA: TGTGCCAGCAGCCAAGAAGAGTTTCGGGAGCTGTTTTTT. It codes for CASSQEEFRELFF.

This clonotype was observed a handful of times. The gene calls are TRBV6-1 and TRBJ2-3, with 10 bases that match TRBD2. Germline values: CDR1 MNHNS, CDR2 SASEGT. The CDR3 totals 16 residues. V gave up 8 bases and J gave up 3 bases; unmatched junction bases: 11. The CDR3 coding sequence is TGTGCCAGCGCAACCGCCCCTAGCGGGAGTACAGATACGCAGTATTTT. Protein sequence: CASATAPSGSTDTQYF.

This clonotype has a handful of counts. The rearrangement uses TRBV5-6 and TRBJ2-6; D not resolved. V lost 4 bases to trimming and J lost 1 base, with 12 bases between them. This CDR3 region has 16 residues. CDR1 and CDR2 from the germline V gene are SGHDT and YYEEEE. Here the CDR3 reads CASSGRRESGANVLTF. The CDR3 DNA reads as TGTGCCAGCAGCGGACGAAGGGAATCTGGGGCCAACGTCCTGACTTTC. Complete variable domain (other parts from reference TRBV5-6 and TRBJ2-6): DAGVTQSPTHLIKTRGQQVTLRCSPKSGHDTVSWYQQALGQGPQFIFQYYEEEERQRGNFPDRFSGHQFPNYSSELNVNALLLGDSALYLCASSGRRESGANVLTFGAGSRLTVL.

The CDR3 spells CASSWADPGGEQYF. The CDR3 DNA reads as TGTGCCAGCAGTTGGGCAGATCCAGGGGGCGAGCAGTACTTC. The rearrangement joins TRBV12-3 or TRBV12-4 to TRBJ2-7, with TRBD1 matching over 7 bases. The CDR3 contains 14 residues. J gave up 6 bases and V 4 bases, and 9 bases lay outside the gene matches.

This clonotype appeared a few times. This chain connects TRBV20-1 to TRBJ1-5; 10 nucleotides align to TRBD1. V trimming: 0 bases; J trimming: 6 bases; junction bases outside the gene matches: 8. Germline V CDR1 and CDR2: DFQATT, SNEGSKA (reference sequence). The CDR3 contains 16 residues. CDR3 residues: CSARDYADRGFQPQHF. The CDR3 region has the DNA TGCAGTGCTAGAGATTACGCGGACAGGGGGTTTCAGCCCCAGCATTTT.

In its sample, this clonotype was seen a few times. V is TRBV20-1 and J is TRBJ2-5, with unresolved D. The ends were cut back, 6 bases at V and 1 base at J, with 15 bases in the middle. The CDR3 covers 14 residues. Germline CDR1 is DFQATT and CDR2 is SNEGSKA (reference sequence). CDR3 amino acids: CSAENIRRQETQYF. Here the CDR3 DNA reads TGCAGTGCGGAAAACATACGACGCCAAGAGACCCAGTACTTC.

This clonotype was recorded a few times. The V call is TRBV6-4, the J call TRBJ1-1, with D unresolved. CDR3 length: 15 amino acids. Germline lookup yields CDR1 MRHNA and CDR2 SNTAGT. Trimming removed 5 bases at V and 0 bases at J, with 13 bases between. This chain's CDR3 is CASSKHAAMNTEAFF. The DNA of the CDR3 is TGTGCCAGCAGTAAACACGCAGCCATGAACACTGAAGCTTTCTTT.

This clonotype came up a few times. The chain joins TRBV19 to TRBJ2-1, with D hard to call. V lost 1 base and J 4 bases, leaving 14 bases between the germline ends. CDR1 and CDR2 from the germline V gene are LNHDA and SQIVND (reference sequence). The CDR3 covers 16 residues. The CDR3 sequence is CASSIAGITSYNEQFF. CDR3 DNA sequence: TGTGCCAGTAGTATAGCCGGCATCACGTCTTACAATGAGCAGTTCTTC.

J is TRBJ2-1 and V is TRBV11-2; the D gene is possibly TRBD2 (6 bases). The V end was cut by 4 bases, the J end by 2 bases, with 12 bases between. Germline CDR1 and CDR2: SGHAT and FQNNGV. The CDR3 has 15 amino acids. CDR3 sequence: CASSSGTYPYNEQFF. CDR3 DNA: TGTGCCAGCAGCTCCGGGACTTACCCCTACAATGAGCAGTTCTTC.

There are a few counts of this clonotype. The rearrangement links TRBV29-1 to TRBJ2-1; D is possibly TRBD1 (5 bases). CDR3 size: 13 residues. V lost 3 bases and J 5 bases, leaving 11 bases between the germline ends. Germline CDR1 is SQVTM and CDR2 is ANQGSEA. CDR3 DNA: TGCAGCGTTGATGGGGCGTCGGACAATGAGCAGTTCTTC. Its translation is CSVDGASDNEQFF.

To note about this clonotype: A much bigger clone sits one base away, suggesting this may be a read error. V and J are TRBV2 and TRBJ2-3; TRBD2 agrees at 7 bases. J lost 2 bases, V lost 7 bases, and 3 bases had no gene match. Germline CDR1 SNHLY, CDR2 FYNNEI. The CDR3 contains 13 residues. In DNA, the CDR3 is TGTGCCAGCACTCGGGACTACACAGATACGCAGTATTTT. Translating gives CASTRDYTDTQYF. The whole variable domain, filled in from reference TRBV2 and TRBJ2-3, reads EPEVTQTPSHQVTQMGQEVILRCVPISNHLYFYWYRQILGQKVEFLVSFYNNEISEKSEIFDDQFSVERPDGSNFTLKIRSTKLEDSAMYFCASTRDYTDTQYFGPGTRLTVL.